This is a list of T cell receptor beta chains from one sample in a study of blood T cell repertoires in COVID-19. Assay used: immunoSEQ multiplex PCR; TCRdb lists only in-frame clones, some missing. The sample has about 260,000 clones; over 80% are singletons. Sequencing input: PBMCs or T cells enriched from blood (not recorded which). Receptor source: a man aged 50 or older who had been exposed to COVID-19. CDR3s include the opening cysteine and the closing phenylalanine or tryptophan. A D gene is named only where the DNA matches it firmly. Size is stated for part of the rows, as once, few or many counts, or as a class when the clone is expanded.

v_gene,d_gene,j_gene,abundance,CDR3nt,CDR3aa
TRBV7-2,TRBD2,TRBJ2-1,.,TGTGCCAGCAGCTTATCGGGACTAGTCTCCTACAATGAGCAGTTCTTC,CASSLSGLVSYNEQFF
TRBV5-1,.,TRBJ2-5,.,TGCGCCAGCAGCTTACAGCAAGAGACCCAGTACTTC,CASSLQQETQYF
TRBV19,TRBD1,TRBJ1-3,.,TGTGCCAGTAGTATATGGGACAGTCAATCAAGAAACACCATATATTTT,CASSIWDSQSRNTIYF
TRBV6-4,.,TRBJ2-3,.,TGTGCCAGCAGTGACTTGGACCAAGGGGCGCAGTATTTT,CASSDLDQGAQYF
TRBV11-2,TRBD2,TRBJ2-1,.,TGTGCCAGCAGCTCAGCGGGGGGGCTCGTAAATGAGCAGTTCTTC,CASSSAGGLVNEQFF
TRBV5-1,TRBD2,TRBJ2-3,.,TGCGCCAGCAGCTTGGGGACTAGCGGCACAGATACGCAGTATTTT,CASSLGTSGTDTQYF
TRBV6-4,.,TRBJ1-4,.,TGTGCCAGCAGTGACTCGGGCAGGCCTAATGAAAAACTGTTTTTT,CASSDSGRPNEKLFF
TRBV29-1,TRBD1,TRBJ2-7,.,TGCAGCGTTGAATTAGGGACAGATTTCTCCTACGAGCAGTACTTC,CSVELGTDFSYEQYF
TRBV9,TRBD1,TRBJ2-7,.,TGTGCCAGCAGCCCACCCTACGACAGGGACTCCTACGAGCAGTACTTC,CASSPPYDRDSYEQYF
TRBV5-1,TRBD1,TRBJ2-1,.,TGCGCCAGCAGCTGGGGGACAGGTTCGGAGCAGTTCTTC,CASSWGTGSEQFF
TRBV7-9,.,TRBJ2-6,.,TGTGCCAGCAGGACACCACGGTTAGGGGCCAACGTCCTGACTTTC,CASRTPRLGANVLTF
TRBV11-1,.,TRBJ2-1,.,TGTGCCAGCAGCCGTGGACAGGAGCAGTTCTTC,CASSRGQEQFF
TRBV5-1,.,TRBJ1-5,once,TGCGCCAGCAGCTTAACAGGCGACCTCAGCAATCAGCCCCAGCATTTT,CASSLTGDLSNQPQHF
TRBV19,TRBD1,TRBJ2-7,.,TGTGCCAGTAGCGTAGCGGGACAGGGGTGCTACGAGCAGTACTTC,CASSVAGQGCYEQYF
TRBV9,TRBD1,TRBJ2-1,few,TGTGCCAGCAGCGTAGGACAGGGGGCGATGAACAATGAGCAGTTCTTC,CASSVGQGAMNNEQFF